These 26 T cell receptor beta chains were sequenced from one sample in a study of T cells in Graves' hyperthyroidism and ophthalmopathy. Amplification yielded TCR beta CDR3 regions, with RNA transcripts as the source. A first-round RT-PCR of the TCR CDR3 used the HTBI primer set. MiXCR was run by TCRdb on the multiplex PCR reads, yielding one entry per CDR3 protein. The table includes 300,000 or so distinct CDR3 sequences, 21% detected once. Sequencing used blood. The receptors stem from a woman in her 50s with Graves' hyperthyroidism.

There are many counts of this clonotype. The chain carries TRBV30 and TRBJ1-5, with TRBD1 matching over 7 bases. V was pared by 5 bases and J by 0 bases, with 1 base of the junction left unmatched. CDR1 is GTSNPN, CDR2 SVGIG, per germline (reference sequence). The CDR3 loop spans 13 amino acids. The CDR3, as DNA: TGTGCCTGGGGGGACAGTAGCAATCAGCCCCAGCATTTT. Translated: CAWGDSSNQPQHF.

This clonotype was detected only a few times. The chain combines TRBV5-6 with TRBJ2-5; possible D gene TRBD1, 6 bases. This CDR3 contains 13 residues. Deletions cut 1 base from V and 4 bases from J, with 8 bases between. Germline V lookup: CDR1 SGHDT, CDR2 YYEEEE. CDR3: CASSLRGSETQYF. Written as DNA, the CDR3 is TGTGCCAGCAGCTTGAGGGGGTCAGAGACCCAGTACTTC.

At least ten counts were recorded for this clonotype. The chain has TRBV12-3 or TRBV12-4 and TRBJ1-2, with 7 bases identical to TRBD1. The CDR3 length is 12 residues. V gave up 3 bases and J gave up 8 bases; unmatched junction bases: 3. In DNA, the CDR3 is TGTGCCAGCAGTTTGACAGGGATGGGCTACACCTTC. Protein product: CASSLTGMGYTF.

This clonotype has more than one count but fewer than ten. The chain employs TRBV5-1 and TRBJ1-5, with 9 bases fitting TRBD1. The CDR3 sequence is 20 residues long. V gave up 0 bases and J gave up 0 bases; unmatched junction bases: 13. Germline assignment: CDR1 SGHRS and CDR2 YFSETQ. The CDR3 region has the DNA TGCGCCAGCAGCTTGGGGCCGGGACAGGGCCATCTTTATAGCAATCAGCCCCAGCATTTT. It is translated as CASSLGPGQGHLYSNQPQHF.

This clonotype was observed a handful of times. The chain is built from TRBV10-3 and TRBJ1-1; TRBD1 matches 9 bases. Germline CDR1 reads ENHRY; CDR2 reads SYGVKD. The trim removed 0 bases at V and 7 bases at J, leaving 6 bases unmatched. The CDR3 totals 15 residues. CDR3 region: CAISESWDRESEAFF. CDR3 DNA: TGTGCCATCAGTGAGTCTTGGGACAGGGAGAGTGAAGCTTTCTTT.

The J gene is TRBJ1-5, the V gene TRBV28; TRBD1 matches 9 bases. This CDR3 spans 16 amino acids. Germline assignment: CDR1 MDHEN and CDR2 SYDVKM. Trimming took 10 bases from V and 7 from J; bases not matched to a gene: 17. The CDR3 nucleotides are TGTGCCACCCACGGAGGATCGACAGGGGGTAACCAGCCCCAGCATTTT. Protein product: CATHGGSTGGNQPQHF.

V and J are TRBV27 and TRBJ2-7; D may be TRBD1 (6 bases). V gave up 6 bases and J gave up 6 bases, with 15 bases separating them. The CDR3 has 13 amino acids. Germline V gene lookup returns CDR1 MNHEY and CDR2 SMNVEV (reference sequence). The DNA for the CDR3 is TGTGCCAGCAGAACAGGGTACCAACTCGAGCAGTACTTC. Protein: CASRTGYQLEQYF.

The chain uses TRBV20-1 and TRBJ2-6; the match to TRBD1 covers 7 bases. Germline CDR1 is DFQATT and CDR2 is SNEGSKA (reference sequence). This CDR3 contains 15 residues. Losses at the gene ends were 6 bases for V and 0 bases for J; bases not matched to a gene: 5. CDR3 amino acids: CSARTGRSGANVLTF. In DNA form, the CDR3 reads TGCAGTGCGCGGACAGGACGCTCTGGGGCCAACGTCCTGACTTTC.

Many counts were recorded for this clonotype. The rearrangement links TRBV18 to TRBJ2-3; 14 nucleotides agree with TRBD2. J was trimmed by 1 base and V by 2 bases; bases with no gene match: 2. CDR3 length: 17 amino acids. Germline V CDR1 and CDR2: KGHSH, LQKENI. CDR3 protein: CASSPGTSGRGTDTQYF. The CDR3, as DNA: TGTGCCAGCTCACCAGGGACTAGCGGGAGAGGCACAGATACGCAGTATTTT.

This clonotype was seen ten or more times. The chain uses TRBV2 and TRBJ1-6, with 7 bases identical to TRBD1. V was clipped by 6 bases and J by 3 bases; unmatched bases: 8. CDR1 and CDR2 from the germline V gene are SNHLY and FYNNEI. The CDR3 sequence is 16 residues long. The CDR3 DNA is TGTGCCAGCAGCCGACAGGGACCAGACTATAATTCACCCCTCCACTTT. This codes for CASSRQGPDYNSPLHF.

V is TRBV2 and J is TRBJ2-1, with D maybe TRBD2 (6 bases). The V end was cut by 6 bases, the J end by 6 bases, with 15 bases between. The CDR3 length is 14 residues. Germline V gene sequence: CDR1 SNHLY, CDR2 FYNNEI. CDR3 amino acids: CASSSREDGNEQFF. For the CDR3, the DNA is TGTGCCAGCAGCTCCAGGGAGGACGGCAATGAGCAGTTCTTC.

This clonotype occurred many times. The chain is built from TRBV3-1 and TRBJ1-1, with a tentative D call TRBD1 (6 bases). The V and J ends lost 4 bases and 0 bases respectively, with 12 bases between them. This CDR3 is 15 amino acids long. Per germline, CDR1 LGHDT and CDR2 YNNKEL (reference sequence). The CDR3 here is CASSRGTPMNTEAFF. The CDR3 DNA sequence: TGTGCCAGCAGCCGTGGGACACCGATGAACACTGAAGCTTTCTTT. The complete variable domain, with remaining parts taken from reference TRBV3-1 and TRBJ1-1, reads DTAVSQTPKYLVTQMGNDKSIKCEQNLGHDTMYWYKQDSKKFLKIMFSYNNKELIINETVPNRFSPKSPDKAHLNLHINSLELGDSAVYFCASSRGTPMNTEAFFGQGTRLTVV.

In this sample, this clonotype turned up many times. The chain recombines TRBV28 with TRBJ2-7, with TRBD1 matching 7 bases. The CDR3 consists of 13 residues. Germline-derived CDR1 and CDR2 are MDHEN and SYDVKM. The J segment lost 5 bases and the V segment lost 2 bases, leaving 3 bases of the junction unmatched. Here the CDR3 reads CASSLPGTDEQYF. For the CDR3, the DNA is TGTGCCAGCAGTTTACCTGGGACAGACGAGCAGTACTTC.

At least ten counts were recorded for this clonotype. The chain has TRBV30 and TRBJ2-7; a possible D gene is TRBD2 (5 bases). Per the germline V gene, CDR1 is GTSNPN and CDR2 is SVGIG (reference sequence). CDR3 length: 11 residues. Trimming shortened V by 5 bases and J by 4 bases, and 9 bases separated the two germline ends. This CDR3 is CAWVGKYEQYF. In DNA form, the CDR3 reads TGTGCCTGGGTCGGGAAGTACGAGCAGTACTTC.

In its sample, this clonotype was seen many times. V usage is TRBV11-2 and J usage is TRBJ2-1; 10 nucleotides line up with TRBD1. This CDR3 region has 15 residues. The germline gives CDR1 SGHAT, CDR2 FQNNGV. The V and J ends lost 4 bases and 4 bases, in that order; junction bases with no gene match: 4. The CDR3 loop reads CASSYRDRGYNEQFF. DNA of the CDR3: TGTGCCAGCAGCTACCGGGACAGGGGATACAATGAGCAGTTCTTC.

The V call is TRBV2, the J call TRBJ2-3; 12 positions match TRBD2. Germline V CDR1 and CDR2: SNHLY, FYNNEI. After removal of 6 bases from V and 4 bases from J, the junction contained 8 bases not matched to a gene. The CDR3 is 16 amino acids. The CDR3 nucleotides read TGTGCCAGCAGCGTGACTAGCGGGAGATATGCAGATACGCAGTATTTT. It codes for CASSVTSGRYADTQYF.

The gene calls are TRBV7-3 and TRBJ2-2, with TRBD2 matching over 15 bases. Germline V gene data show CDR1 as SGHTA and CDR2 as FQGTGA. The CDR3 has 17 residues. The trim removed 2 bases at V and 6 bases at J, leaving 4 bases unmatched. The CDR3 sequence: CASSLGGLAGGSGELFF. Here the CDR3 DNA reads TGTGCCAGCAGCTTAGGAGGACTAGCGGGAGGGTCCGGGGAGCTGTTTTTT.

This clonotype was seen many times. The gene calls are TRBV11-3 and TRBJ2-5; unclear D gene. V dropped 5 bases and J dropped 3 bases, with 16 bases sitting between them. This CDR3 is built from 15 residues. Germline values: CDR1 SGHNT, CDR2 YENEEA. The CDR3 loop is CASSPRASPEETQYF. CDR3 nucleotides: TGTGCCAGCAGCCCTCGGGCGAGCCCAGAAGAGACCCAGTACTTC.

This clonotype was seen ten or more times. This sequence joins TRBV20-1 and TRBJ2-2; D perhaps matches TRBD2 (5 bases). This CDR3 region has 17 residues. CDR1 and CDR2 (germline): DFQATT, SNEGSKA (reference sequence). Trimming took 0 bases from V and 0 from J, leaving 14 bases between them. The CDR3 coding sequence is TGCAGTGCTAGAGATTTGGGGAGCGGAGCGAACACCGGGGAGCTGTTTTTT. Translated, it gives CSARDLGSGANTGELFF.

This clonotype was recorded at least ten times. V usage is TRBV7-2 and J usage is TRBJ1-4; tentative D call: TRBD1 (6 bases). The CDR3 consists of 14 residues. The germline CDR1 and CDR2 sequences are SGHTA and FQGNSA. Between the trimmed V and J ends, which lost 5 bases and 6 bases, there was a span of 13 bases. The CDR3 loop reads CASSPNRVDEKLFF. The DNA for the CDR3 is TGTGCCAGCAGCCCCAACAGGGTAGATGAAAAACTGTTTTTT.

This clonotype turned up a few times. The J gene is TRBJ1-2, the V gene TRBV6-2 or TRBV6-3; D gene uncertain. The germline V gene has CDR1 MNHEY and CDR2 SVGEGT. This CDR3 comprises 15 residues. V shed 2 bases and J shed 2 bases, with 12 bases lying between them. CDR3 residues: CASSYGFDRNYGYTF. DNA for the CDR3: TGTGCCAGCAGTTACGGGTTCGATAGGAACTATGGCTACACCTTC.

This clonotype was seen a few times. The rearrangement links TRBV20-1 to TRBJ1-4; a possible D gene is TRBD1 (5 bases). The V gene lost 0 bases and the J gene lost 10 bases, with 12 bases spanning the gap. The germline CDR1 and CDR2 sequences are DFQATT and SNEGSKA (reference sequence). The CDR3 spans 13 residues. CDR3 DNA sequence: TGCAGTGCTAGAGAGGATATGGGGGGAAAACTGTTTTTT. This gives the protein CSAREDMGGKLFF.

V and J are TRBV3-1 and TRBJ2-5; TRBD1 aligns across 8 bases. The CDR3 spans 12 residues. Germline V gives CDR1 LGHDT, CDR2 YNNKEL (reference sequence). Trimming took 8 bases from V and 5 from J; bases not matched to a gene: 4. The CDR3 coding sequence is TGTGCCAGCGACAGGGGTGGGGAGACCCAGTACTTC. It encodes CASDRGGETQYF.

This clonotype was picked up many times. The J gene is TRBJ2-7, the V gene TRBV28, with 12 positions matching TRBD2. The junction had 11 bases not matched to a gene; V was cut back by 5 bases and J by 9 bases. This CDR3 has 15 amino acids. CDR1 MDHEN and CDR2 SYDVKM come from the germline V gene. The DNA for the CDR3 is TGTGCCAGCAGTCCTTTGACTAGCGGGAGATTCGGGCAGTACTTC. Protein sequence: CASSPLTSGRFGQYF.

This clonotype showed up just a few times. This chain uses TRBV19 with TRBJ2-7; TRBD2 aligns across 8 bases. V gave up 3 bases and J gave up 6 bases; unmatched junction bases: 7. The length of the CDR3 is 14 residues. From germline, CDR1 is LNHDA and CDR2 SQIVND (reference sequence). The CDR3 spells CASSIGGGAGEQYF. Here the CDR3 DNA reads TGTGCCAGTAGTATCGGGGGGGGCGCCGGCGAGCAGTACTTC.

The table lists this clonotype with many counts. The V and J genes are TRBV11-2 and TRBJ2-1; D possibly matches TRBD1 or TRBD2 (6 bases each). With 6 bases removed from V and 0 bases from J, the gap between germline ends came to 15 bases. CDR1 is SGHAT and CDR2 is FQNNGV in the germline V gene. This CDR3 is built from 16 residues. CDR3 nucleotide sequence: TGTGCCAGCAGGCGGTTTGGGGGGCCCTCCTACAATGAGCAGTTCTTC. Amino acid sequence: CASRRFGGPSYNEQFF.